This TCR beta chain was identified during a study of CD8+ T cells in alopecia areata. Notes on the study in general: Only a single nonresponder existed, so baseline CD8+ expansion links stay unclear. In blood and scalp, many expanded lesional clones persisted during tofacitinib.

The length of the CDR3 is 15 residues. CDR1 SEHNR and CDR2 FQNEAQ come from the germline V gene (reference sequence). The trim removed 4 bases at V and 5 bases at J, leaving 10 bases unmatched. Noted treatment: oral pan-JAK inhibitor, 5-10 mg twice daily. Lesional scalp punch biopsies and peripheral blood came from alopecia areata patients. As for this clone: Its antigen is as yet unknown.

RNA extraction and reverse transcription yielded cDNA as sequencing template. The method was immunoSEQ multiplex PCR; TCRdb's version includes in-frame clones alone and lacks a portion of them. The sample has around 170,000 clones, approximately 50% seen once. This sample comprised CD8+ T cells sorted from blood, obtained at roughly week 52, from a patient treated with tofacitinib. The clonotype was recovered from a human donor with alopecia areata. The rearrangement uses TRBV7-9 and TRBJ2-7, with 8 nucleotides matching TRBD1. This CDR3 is CASSYYATGDDEQYF. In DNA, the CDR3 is TGTGCCAGCAGCTATTACGCGACAGGGGACGACGAGCAGTACTTC.